This T cell receptor (beta chain) was captured in a study of T cells in localized non-small cell lung cancer. Findings and caveats of the study: Sequencing was restricted to one tumor region; therefore, heterogeneity remains possible. Uninvolved adjacent lung had the highest recorded T cell clonality, with tumor below it. Of the top 100 tumor clones, median 57 were in adjacent lung, 25 to 35 among its top 100.

Assay used: immunoSEQ multiplex PCR; TCRdb lists only in-frame clones, some missing. The table includes more than 2,000 clones, more than 35% detected once. In the case of this clone: Antigen: not known.

The CDR3 spans 14 residues. With V trimmed by 9 bases and J by 6 bases, 6 bases remained unmatched. Germline CDR1 reads LNHDA; CDR2 reads SQIVND (reference sequence). The sequences come from lung tumor tissue, collected before any cancer treatment. The receptor was isolated from a male donor aged 60 or over with stage II squamous cell lung carcinoma. This sequence joins TRBV19 and TRBJ2-4; TRBD2 matches 12 bases. In DNA form, the CDR3 reads TGTGCCAGCGGACTAGCGGGAAGCCTAAACATTCAGTACTTC. It codes for CASGLAGSLNIQYF. Supplemented by reference TRBV19 and TRBJ2-4, the full variable domain reads DGGITQSPKYLFRKEGQNVTLSCEQNLNHDAMYWYRQDPGQGLRLIYYSQIVNDFQKGDIAEGYSVSREKKESFPLTVTSAQKNPTAFYLCASGLAGSLNIQYFGAGTRLSVL.